These T cell receptor beta chains were read from a single sample in a study of blood T cell repertoires in COVID-19. Sequencing was performed with immunoSEQ multiplex PCR; in TCRdb, only in-frame clones are kept and a portion is missing. This table holds about 220,000 clones, 75% to 85% found once. The sequenced sample consisted of peripheral blood. The receptors come from a man aged 40-49 years who had recovered from COVID-19. CDR3s include the opening cysteine and the closing phenylalanine or tryptophan. The order of the fields is V gene, CDR3 length, D gene, CDR3 protein. A D gene is named only where the DNA matches it firmly.

TRBV14 14 TRBD2 CASSPAGGRNIQYF
TRBV4-1 15 . CASSQEDRRDYGYTF
TRBV2 14 TRBD2 CASSETSGVLEQFF
TRBV7-2 16 TRBD1 CASSLARTGSGNTIYF
TRBV19 16 TRBD1 CASSGYRQGESYEQYF
TRBV5-1 15 . CASSFAAQVGETQYF
TRBV7-7 16 TRBD2 CASSPGGGGAVETQYF
TRBV3-1/TRBV3-2 12 . CASSLQGLPLHF
TRBV12-3/TRBV12-4 12 . CASSRVNQPQHF
TRBV5-5 12 . CASSPDFEKLFF
TRBV19 13 TRBD1 CASSAGQGTEAFF
TRBV30 15 . CAWGPLGGGNQPQHF
TRBV4-1 14 TRBD1 CASSPRQGATEAFF
TRBV5-1 14 . CASTPGPSGNTIYF
TRBV7-6 19 TRBD2 CASSPRGVSGGGSTDTQYF
TRBV5-1 15 . CASSPPAGQSYEQYF
TRBV7-2 14 . CASSFWADAQPQHF
TRBV27 15 TRBD1 CASSDRQGGWNEAFF
TRBV20-1 11 . CSARKMETQYF
TRBV6-2/TRBV6-3 14 . CASSYGQTTYEQYF
TRBV7-2 16 . CASSLALRLKNSPLHF
TRBV3-1/TRBV3-2 22 TRBD2 CASSQRGIRLAGGVSGANVLTF
TRBV19 13 . CASGGRVAEKLFF
TRBV7-9 15 TRBD1 CASSRDSLGGNTIYF
TRBV30 15 . CAWSMGGATNEKLFF
TRBV6-1 14 . CASSEVGFNEKLFF
TRBV28 16 . CASRPFTSGGNSPLHF
TRBV11-3 13 . CASSPTGVETQYF
TRBV23-1 15 . CASSRPGQNTGELFF
TRBV2 15 TRBD1 CASSLTGVDRSPLHF
TRBV4-1 15 TRBD2 CASSQGGLAGNEQFF
TRBV29-1 15 TRBD1 CSAATGTGHAGELFF
TRBV6-6 14 . CASSYSERPYEQYF